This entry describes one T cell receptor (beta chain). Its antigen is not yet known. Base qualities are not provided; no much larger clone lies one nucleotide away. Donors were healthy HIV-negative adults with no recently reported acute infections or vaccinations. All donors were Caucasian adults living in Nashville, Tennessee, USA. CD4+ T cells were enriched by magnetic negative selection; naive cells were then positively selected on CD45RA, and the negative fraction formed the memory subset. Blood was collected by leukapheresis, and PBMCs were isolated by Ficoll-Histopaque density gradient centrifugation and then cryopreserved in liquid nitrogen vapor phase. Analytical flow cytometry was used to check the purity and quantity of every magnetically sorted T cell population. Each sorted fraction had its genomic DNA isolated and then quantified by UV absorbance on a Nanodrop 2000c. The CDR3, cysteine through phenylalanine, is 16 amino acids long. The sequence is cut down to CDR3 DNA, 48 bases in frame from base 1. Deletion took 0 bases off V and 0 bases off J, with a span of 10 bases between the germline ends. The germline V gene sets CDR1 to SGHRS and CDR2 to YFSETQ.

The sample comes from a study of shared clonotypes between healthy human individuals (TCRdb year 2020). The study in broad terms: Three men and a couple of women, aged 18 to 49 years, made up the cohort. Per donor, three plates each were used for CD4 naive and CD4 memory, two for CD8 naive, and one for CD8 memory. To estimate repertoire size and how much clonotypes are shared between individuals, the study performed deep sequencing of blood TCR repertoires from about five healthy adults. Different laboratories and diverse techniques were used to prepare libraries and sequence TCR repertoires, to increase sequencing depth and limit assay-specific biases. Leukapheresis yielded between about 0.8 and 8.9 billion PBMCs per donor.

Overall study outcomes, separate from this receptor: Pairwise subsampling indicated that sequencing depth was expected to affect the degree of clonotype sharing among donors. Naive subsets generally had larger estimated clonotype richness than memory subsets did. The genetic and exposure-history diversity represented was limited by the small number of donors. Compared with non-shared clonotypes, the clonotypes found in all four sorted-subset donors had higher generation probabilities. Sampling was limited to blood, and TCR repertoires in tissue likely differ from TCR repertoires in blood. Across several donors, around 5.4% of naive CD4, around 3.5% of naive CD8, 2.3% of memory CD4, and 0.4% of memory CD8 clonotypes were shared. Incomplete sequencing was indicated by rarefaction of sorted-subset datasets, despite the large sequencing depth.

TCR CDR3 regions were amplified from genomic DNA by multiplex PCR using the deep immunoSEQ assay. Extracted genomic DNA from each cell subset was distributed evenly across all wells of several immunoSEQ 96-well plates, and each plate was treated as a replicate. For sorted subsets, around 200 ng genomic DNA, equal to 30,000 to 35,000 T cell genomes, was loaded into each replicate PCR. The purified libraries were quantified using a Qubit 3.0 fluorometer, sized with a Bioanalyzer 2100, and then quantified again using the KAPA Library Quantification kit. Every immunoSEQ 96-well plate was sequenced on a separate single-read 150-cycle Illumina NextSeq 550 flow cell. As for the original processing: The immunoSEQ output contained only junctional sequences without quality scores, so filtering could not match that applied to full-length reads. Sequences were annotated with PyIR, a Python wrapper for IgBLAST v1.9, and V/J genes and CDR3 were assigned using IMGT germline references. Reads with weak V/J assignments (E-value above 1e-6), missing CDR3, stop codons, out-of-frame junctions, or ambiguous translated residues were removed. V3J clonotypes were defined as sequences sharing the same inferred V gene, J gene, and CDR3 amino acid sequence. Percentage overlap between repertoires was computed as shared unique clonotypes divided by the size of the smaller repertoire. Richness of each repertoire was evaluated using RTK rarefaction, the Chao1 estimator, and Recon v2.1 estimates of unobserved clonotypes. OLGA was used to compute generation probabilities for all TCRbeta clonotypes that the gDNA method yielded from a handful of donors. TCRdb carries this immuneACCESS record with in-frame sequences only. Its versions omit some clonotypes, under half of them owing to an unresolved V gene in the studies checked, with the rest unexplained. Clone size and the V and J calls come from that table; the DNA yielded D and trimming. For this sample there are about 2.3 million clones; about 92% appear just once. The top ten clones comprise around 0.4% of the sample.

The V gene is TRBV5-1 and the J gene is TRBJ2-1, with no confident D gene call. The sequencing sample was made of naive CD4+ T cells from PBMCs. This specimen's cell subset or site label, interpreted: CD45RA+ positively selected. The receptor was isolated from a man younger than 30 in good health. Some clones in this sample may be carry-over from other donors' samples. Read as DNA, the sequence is TGCGCCAGCAGCTTGGGGCCAGCGCCCTCCTACAATGAGCAGTTCTTC. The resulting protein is CASSLGPAPSYNEQFF.